A selection of T cell receptor beta chains follows, all from one sample in a study of Ad26.COV2.S vaccination and SARS-CoV-2 variants. Sequencing was performed with immunoSEQ multiplex PCR; in TCRdb, only in-frame clones are kept and a portion is missing. The sample carries about 320,000 clones, 90% recorded once. Here the sequenced sample was peripheral blood, taken in a trial of Ad26.COV2.S vaccine versus placebo. Receptors were obtained from a person between 18 and 59 years old who received the Ad26.COV2.S COVID-19 vaccine or a placebo. The CDR3 runs from the conserved cysteine through the conserved F or W. A D gene is named only where the DNA matches it firmly. Size values are once, few and many counts, or a class for expanded clones, and some rows have none.

V gene	J gene	clone size	D gene	CDR3 protein	CDR3 DNA
TRBV5-4	TRBJ2-5	NA	NA	CASSPRGDWKETQYF	TGTGCCAGCAGCCCCCGGGGAGACTGGAAAGAGACCCAGTACTTC
TRBV29-1	TRBJ2-7	NA	TRBD1	CSVAGGDRGYEQYF	TGCAGCGTTGCAGGTGGGGACAGGGGGTACGAGCAGTACTTC
TRBV24-1	TRBJ2-1	NA	TRBD1	CATKTTRGDRGRNEQFF	TGTGCCACCAAGACGACTAGGGGGGACAGGGGCAGGAATGAGCAGTTCTTC
TRBV5-1	TRBJ2-3	NA	NA	CASSLSGPEADTQYF	TGCGCCAGCAGCTTGAGCGGCCCTGAGGCAGATACGCAGTATTTT
TRBV4-3	TRBJ1-2	NA	NA	CASSQAGAPNYGYTF	TGCGCCAGCAGCCAAGCGGGCGCACCGAACTATGGCTACACCTTC
TRBV7-9	TRBJ1-5	NA	NA	CASSTGQYQPQHF	TGTGCCAGCAGCACCGGACAGTATCAGCCCCAGCATTTT
TRBV5-5	TRBJ1-5	NA	NA	CASSLRTDNQPQHF	TGTGCCAGCAGCTTAAGAACGGACAATCAGCCCCAGCATTTT
TRBV5-6	TRBJ1-6	NA	NA	CASSLEGTNSPLHF	TGTGCCAGCAGCTTGGAAGGGACGAATTCACCCCTCCACTTT
TRBV24-1	TRBJ1-5	few	NA	CATSVRGHINQPQHF	TGTGCCACCAGTGTGAGAGGACATATCAATCAGCCCCAGCATTTT
TRBV9	TRBJ1-3	NA	NA	CASSGGNTIYF	TGTGCCAGCAGCGGTGGAAACACCATATATTTT
TRBV30	TRBJ1-6	NA	NA	CAWSVADNSPLHF	TGTGCCTGGAGTGTAGCGGATAATTCACCCCTCCACTTT
TRBV6-5	TRBJ1-2	NA	NA	CASGEQGGNYGYTF	TGTGCCAGCGGGGAGCAAGGCGGAAACTATGGCTACACCTTC
TRBV6-2/TRBV6-3	TRBJ2-3	NA	TRBD2	CASSYPATSGRANGHTDTQYF	TGTGCCAGCAGTTACCCGGCGACTAGCGGGAGGGCCAACGGGCACACAGATACGCAGTATTTT
TRBV14	TRBJ2-7	NA	TRBD2	CASSQGGGWSYEQYF	TGTGCCAGCAGCCAAGGGGGGGGTTGGTCCTACGAGCAGTACTTC
TRBV2	TRBJ2-5	NA	NA	CASSEGLRKETQYF	TGTGCCAGCAGTGAAGGGCTCCGCAAAGAGACCCAGTACTTC
TRBV10-1	TRBJ1-5	few	NA	CASSPATNSNQPQHF	TGCGCCAGCAGCCCCGCTACTAACAGCAATCAGCCCCAGCATTTT
TRBV18	TRBJ1-1	NA	NA	CASSPTGISTEAFF	TGTGCCAGCTCACCCACCGGGATTAGCACTGAAGCTTTCTTT
TRBV7-9	TRBJ2-5	NA	NA	CASSLPSPEAGWFIETQYF	TGTGCCAGCAGCTTACCCTCTCCGGAGGCAGGGTGGTTTATCGAGACCCAGTACTTC